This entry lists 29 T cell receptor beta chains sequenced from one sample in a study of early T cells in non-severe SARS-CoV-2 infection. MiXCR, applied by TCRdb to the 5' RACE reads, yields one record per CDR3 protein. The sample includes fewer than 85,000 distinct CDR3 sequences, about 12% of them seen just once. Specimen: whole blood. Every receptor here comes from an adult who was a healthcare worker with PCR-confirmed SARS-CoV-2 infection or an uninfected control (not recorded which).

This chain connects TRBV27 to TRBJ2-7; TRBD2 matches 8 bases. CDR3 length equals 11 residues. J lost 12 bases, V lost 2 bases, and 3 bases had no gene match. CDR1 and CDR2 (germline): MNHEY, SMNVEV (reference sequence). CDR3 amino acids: CASSLGTSRYF. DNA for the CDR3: TGTGCCAGCAGTTTAGGGACTAGTCGGTACTTC.

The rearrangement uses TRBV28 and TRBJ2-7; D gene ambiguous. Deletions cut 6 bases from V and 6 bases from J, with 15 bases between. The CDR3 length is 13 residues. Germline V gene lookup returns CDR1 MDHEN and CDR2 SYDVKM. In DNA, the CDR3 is TGTGCCAGCAGAATTGGAACCTTCTCCGAGCAGTACTTC. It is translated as CASRIGTFSEQYF.

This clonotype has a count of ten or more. The CDR3 DNA follows: TGTGCCAGCAGTGAATCATCCTACAATGAGCAGTTCTTC. Its translation is CASSESSYNEQFF. The chain couples TRBV6-4 to TRBJ2-1; D unclear. The V end lost 3 bases, the J end lost 1 base, and 4 bases lay between the germline ends. Germline loops: CDR1 MRHNA, CDR2 SNTAGT. CDR3 length: 13 residues.

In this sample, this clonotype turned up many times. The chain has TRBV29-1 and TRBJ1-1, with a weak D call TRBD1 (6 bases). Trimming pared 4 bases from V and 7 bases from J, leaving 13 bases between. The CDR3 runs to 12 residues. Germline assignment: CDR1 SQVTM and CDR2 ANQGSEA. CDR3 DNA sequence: TGCAGCGTTGGACAGGCGGGGGTTGAAGCTTTCTTT. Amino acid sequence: CSVGQAGVEAFF. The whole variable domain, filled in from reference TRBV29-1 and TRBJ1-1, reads SAVISQKPSRDICQRGTSLTIQCQVDSQVTMMFWYRQQPGQSLTLIATANQGSEATYESGFVIDKFPISRPNLTFSTLTVSNMSPEDSSIYLCSVGQAGVEAFFGQGTRLTVV.

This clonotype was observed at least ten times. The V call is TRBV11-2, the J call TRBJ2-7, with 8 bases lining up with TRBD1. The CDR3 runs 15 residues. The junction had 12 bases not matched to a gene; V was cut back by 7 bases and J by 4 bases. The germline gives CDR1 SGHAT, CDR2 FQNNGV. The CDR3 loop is CASTPEPGQEYEQYF. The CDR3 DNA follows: TGTGCCAGCACCCCCGAACCGGGACAGGAGTACGAGCAGTACTTC.

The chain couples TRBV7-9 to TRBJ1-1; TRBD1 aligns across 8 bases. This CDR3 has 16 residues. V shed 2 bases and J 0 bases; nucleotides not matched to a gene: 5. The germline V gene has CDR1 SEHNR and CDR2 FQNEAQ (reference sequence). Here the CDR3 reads CASSLFGQGMNTEAFF. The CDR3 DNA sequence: TGTGCCAGCAGCTTATTTGGACAGGGCATGAACACTGAAGCTTTCTTT.

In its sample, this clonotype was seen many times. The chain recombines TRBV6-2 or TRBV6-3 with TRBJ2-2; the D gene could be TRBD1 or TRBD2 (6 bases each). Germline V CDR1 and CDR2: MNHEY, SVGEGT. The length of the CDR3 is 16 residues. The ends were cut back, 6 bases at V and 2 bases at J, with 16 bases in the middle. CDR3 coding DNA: TGTGCCAGCAGCCGAGGCGGGACAACTAACACCGGGGAGCTGTTTTTT. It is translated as CASSRGGTTNTGELFF.

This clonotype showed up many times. The CDR3, as DNA: TGTGCTAGTGGTTTGCATTTGGGGGGCACCTACGAGCAGTACTTC. Translated: CASGLHLGGTYEQYF. V usage is TRBV12-5 and J usage is TRBJ2-7, with D tentatively TRBD1 or TRBD2 (6 bases each). Trimming took 2 bases from V and 2 from J, leaving 13 bases between them. Germline CDR1 and CDR2: LGHNT and FRNRAP. This CDR3 comprises 15 residues.

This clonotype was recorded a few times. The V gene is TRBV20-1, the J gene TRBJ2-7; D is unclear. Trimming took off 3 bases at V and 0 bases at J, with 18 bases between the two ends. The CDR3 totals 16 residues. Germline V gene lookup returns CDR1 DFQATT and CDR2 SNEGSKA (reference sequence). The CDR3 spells CSARGPRVPSSYEQYF. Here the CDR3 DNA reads TGCAGTGCTAGGGGCCCAAGGGTGCCCTCCTCCTACGAGCAGTACTTC.

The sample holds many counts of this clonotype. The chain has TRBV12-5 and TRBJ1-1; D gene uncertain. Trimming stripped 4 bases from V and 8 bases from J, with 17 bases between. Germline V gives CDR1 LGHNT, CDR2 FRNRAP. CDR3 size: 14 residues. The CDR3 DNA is TGTGCTAGTGGTTCCCTTCCGGGAGCCGGGGAAGCTTTCTTT. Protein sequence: CASGSLPGAGEAFF.

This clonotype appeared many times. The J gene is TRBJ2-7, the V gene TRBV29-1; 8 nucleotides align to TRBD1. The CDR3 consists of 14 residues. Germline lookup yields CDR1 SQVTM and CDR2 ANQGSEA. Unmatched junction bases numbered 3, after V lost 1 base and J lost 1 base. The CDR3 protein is CSVEGQGSSYEQYF. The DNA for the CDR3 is TGCAGCGTTGAAGGACAGGGGTCTTCCTACGAGCAGTACTTC.

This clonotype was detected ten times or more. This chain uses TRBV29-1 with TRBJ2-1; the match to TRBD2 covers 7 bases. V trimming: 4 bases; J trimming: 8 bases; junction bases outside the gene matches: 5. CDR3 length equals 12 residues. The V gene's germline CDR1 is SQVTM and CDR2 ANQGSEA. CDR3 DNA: TGCAGCGTTGTCCAGGGAGGGGATGAGCAGTTCTTC. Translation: CSVVQGGDEQFF.

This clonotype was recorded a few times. DNA of the CDR3: TGTGCCAGCAGTCGTCGAAGAGATGGGTACGAGCAGTACTTC. This codes for CASSRRRDGYEQYF. The rearrangement uses TRBV6-2 or TRBV6-3 and TRBJ2-7; no definite D call. The length of the CDR3 is 14 residues. Per the germline V gene, CDR1 is MNHEY and CDR2 is SVGEGT. With 5 bases removed from V and 4 bases from J, the gap between germline ends came to 15 bases.

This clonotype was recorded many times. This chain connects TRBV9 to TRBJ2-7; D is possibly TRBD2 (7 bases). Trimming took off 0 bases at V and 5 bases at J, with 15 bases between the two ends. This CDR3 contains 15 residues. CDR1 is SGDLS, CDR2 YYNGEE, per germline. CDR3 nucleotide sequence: TGTGCCAGCAGCGTAGGGGGGGGCTGGTTCGACGAGCAGTACTTC. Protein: CASSVGGGWFDEQYF.

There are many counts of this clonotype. CDR3 bases: TGTGCCAGCAGAAGGGGAAATCCCCAGCATTTT. Protein product: CASRRGNPQHF. This chain uses TRBV28 with TRBJ1-5; maybe TRBD1 (5 bases). The germline V gene encodes CDR1 MDHEN and CDR2 SYDVKM. This CDR3 region has 11 residues. V shed 6 bases and J shed 10 bases, with 10 bases lying between them.

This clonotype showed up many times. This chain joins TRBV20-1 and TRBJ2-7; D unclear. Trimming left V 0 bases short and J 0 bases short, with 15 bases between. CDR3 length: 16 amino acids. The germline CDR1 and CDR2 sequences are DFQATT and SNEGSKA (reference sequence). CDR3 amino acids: CSARDPTGGSSYEQYF. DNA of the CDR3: TGCAGTGCTAGAGATCCTACCGGCGGTAGCTCCTACGAGCAGTACTTC.

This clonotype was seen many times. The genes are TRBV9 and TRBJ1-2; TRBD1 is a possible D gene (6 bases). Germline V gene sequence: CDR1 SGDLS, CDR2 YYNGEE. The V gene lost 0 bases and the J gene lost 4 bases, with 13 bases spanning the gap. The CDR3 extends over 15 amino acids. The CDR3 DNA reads TGTGCCAGCAGCGTAGCAAAGCAGGGGTTCTATGGCTACACCTTC. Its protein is CASSVAKQGFYGYTF.

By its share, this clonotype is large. This chain's CDR3 is CASSWWSVGAGANVLTF. The CDR3 region has the DNA TGTGCCAGCAGCTGGTGGTCGGTAGGCGCTGGGGCCAACGTCCTGACTTTC. The chain recombines TRBV7-2 with TRBJ2-6; D gene ambiguous. CDR3 length equals 17 residues. The germline gives CDR1 SGHTA, CDR2 FQGNSA. Between the trimmed V and J ends, which lost 4 bases and 2 bases, there was a span of 15 bases.

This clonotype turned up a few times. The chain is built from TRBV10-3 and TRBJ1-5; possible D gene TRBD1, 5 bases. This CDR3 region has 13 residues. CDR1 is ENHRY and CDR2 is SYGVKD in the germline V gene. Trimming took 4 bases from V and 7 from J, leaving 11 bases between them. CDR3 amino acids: CAISGTGNQPQHF. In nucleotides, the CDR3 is TGTGCCATCAGTGGAACAGGAAACCAGCCCCAGCATTTT.

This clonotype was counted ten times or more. The chain's CDR3 is CASSLAQQGLAKNIQYF. The CDR3 bases are TGTGCCAGCAGCTTAGCTCAACAGGGGCTAGCCAAAAACATTCAGTACTTC. The chain links TRBV11-2 to TRBJ2-4, with 7 bases identical to TRBD1. This CDR3 spans 17 amino acids. Germline values: CDR1 SGHAT, CDR2 FQNNGV. With 1 base clipped from V and 0 bases from J, the junction kept 6 bases outside the gene matches.

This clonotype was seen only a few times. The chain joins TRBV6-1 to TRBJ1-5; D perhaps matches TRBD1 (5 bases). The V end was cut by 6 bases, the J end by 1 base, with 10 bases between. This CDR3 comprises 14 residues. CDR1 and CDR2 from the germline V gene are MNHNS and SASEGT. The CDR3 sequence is CASRYQGSNQPQHF. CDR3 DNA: TGTGCCAGCAGATACCAGGGAAGCAATCAGCCCCAGCATTTT.

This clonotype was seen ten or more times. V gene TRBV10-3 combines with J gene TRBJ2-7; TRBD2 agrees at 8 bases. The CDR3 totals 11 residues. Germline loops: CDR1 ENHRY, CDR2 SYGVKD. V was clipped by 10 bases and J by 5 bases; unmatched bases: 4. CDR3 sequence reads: CATGRANEQYF. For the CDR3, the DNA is TGTGCCACCGGGAGGGCGAACGAGCAGTACTTC.

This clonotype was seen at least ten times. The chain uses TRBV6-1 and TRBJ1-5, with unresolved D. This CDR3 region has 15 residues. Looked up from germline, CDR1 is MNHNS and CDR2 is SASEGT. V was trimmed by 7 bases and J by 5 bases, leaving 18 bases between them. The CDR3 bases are TGTGCCAGCACCGAAATCGGAGAGGGCCATCAGCCCCAGCATTTT. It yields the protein CASTEIGEGHQPQHF.

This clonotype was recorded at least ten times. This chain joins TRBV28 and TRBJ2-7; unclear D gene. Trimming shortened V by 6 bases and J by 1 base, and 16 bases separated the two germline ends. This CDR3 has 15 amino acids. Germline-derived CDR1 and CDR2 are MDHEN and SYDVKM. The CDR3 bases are TGTGCCAGCAGGGTCAGTTCCCCTGGGTCCTACGAGCAGTACTTC. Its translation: CASRVSSPGSYEQYF. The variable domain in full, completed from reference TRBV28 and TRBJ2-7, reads DVKVTQSSRYLVKRTGEKVFLECVQDMDHENMFWYRQDPGLGLRLIYFSYDVKMKEKGDIPEGYSVSREKKERFSLILESASTNQTSMYLCASRVSSPGSYEQYFGPGTRLTVT.

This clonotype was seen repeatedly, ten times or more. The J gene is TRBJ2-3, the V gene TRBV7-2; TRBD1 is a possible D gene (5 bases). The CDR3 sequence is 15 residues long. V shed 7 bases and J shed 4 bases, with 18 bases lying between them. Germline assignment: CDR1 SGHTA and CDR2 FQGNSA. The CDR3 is CASTRRGRAPDTQYF. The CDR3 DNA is TGTGCCAGCACCCGAAGGGGCCGGGCCCCAGATACGCAGTATTTT.

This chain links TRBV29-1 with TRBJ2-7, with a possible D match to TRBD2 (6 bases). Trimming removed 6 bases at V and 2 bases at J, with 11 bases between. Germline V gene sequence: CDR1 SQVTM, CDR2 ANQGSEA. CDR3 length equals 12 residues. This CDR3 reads CSVKSGPYEQYF. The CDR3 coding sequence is TGCAGCGTGAAGAGCGGGCCCTACGAGCAGTACTTC.

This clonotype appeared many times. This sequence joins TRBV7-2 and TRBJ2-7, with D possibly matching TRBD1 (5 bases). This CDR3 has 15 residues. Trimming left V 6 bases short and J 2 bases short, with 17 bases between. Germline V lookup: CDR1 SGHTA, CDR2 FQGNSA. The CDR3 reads CASSDPNRITYEQYF. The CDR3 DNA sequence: TGTGCCAGCAGTGACCCTAACAGGATTACCTACGAGCAGTACTTC. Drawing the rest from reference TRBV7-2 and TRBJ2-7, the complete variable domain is GAGVSQSPSNKVTEKGKDVELRCDPISGHTALYWYRQSLGQGLEFLIYFQGNSAPDKSGLPSDRFSAERTGGSVSTLTIQRTQQEDSAVYLCASSDPNRITYEQYFGPGTRLTVT.

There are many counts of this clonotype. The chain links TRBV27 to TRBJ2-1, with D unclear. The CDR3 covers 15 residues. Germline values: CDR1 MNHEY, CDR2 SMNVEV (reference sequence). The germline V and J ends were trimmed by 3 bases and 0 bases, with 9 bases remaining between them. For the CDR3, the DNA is TGTGCCAGCAGTTTTGGCCCCAACTCCTACAATGAGCAGTTCTTC. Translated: CASSFGPNSYNEQFF.

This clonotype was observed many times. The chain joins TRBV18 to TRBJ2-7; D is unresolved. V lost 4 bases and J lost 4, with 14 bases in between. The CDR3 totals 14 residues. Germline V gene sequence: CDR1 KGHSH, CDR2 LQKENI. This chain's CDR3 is CASSRTRDGYEQYF. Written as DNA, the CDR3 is TGTGCCAGCTCACGGACCAGAGACGGATACGAGCAGTACTTC.